This T cell receptor beta chain was profiled in a study of blood T cell dynamics during melanoma immunotherapy (TCRdb year 2020). For the wider study: Patients with metastatic melanoma were treated with first-line pembrolizumab or nivolumab plus ipilimumab as standard of care in the United Kingdom. To find early correlates of response, the study profiled the peripheral T cell receptor repertoires of patients with metastatic melanoma both before and after one cycle of checkpoint inhibitor therapy. The training cohort consisted of consecutive patients, while an additional independent group of patients from the same centre was pooled to form an external validation set.

With respect to this clone: No cognate antigen has been identified for it. No base-level quality is on record; no much larger clone is a single base apart.

A fixed 350 ng of DNA was loaded for every bulk PBMC sample. TCR beta CDR3 sequences were amplified from genomic DNA with the immunoSEQ TCRb Assay kit following manufacturer instructions. The KAPA Library Quantification Kit for Illumina platforms was used to quantify pooled libraries by qPCR. Pooled libraries were clustered at roughly 0.55-1.1 pM and sequenced on an Illumina NextSeq 500. In the source study's methods: The TCR data were analyzed using immunoSEQ ANALYZER and the R LymphoSeq package. A rearrangement efficiency score was calculated as productive divided by the sum of productive and non-productive CDR3 sequences. Clonality was assessed using the Gini coefficient and diversity using the Renyi index at alpha=1, with pairwise comparisons between timepoints within each patient. Clonal relatedness, based on an edit distance of 3, and repertoire similarity, based on the Bhattacharyya coefficient, were both computed in LymphoSeq. To classify response, a linear discriminant analysis based on week-3 changes in clonality and diversity was built with the R MASS and caret packages. TCRdb mirrors the immuneACCESS table, restricted to in-frame sequences. Some clones are absent from its copies; in checked studies, under half trace to an unresolved V gene, and the reason for the others is unknown. V and J calls and clone size are given by that table; D and trimming were obtained from the DNA. The sample table contains 7,000 to 9,000 clones; only one count was recorded for approximately 84% of them. 16% of the sample goes to the ten largest clones.

At the junction V is shortened by 5 bases and J by 0 bases, with 11 bases in between. From cysteine to phenylalanine, the CDR3 is 15 amino acids long. The CDR3 DNA has 45 bases and is translated from base 1. CDR1 and CDR2 are drawn from the germline V gene: SGHTA, FQGNSA. According to the study, the label for this sample's time point signals: pre-treatment baseline. Blood samples were taken before treatment (T0) and at week 3 (W3), following the first cycle of checkpoint blockade. Except for a couple of patients with rapid clinical progression, response was assessed 12 weeks after the first infusion by RECIST 1.1; disease control meant complete response, partial response or stable disease. Patients with prior systemic cancer treatment, concomitant immunosuppressant therapy or synchronous other active malignancies were excluded. Bulk PBMC and plasma cell-free DNA were both sequenced for TCR beta so that circulating cells and T cell turnover could be tracked. PBMC were isolated from blood with Lymphoprep and SepMate tubes, followed by red cell lysis. QIAamp DNA Blood Mini kits were used to extract DNA from PBMC and from sorted T cell subsets.

Broad study findings and their caveats: Whether the T cell clones driving repertoire changes were melanoma-specific or reflected general immune activation could not be determined in the study. The relatively small sample size was acknowledged as something that could potentially limit how far the results can be generalized. A bifurcated reorganization of the PBMC repertoire at W3, with increased clonality or increased diversity, was observed in patients who later achieved disease control, unlike in progressors.

This receptor was taken from a human donor with melanoma. Here the chain combines TRBV7-2 and TRBJ1-5, with the D segment identity uncertain. Material: blood, obtained from a patient treated with checkpoint blockade. The CDR3 region has the sequence CASSRNSLSNQPQHF. The nucleotide sequence is TGTGCCAGCAGCCGGAACAGCCTTAGCAATCAGCCCCAGCATTTT.